A single sample is the source of the 23 T cell receptor beta chains below, sequenced in a study of blood T cell repertoires in COVID-19. Profiled with immunoSEQ multiplex PCR; TCRdb holds only in-frame clones, not every one. The sample includes 90,000 to 140,000 clones, about 80% seen only once; the top ten take 15% to 20%. Sequencing was done on a sample of peripheral blood. Every receptor here comes from a woman in her 70s with acute or convalescent COVID-19.

CDR3 sequence: CASSPPRSQETQYF. CDR3 sequence (DNA): TGTGCCAGCTCACCACCCCGGAGCCAAGAGACCCAGTACTTC. The V gene is TRBV18, the J gene TRBJ2-5; D not resolved. Germline values: CDR1 KGHSH, CDR2 LQKENI. V was pared by 0 bases and J by 1 base, with 6 bases between. The CDR3 is 14 residues long.

The V call is TRBV27, the J call TRBJ1-2; 9 nucleotides align to TRBD1. The junction had 2 bases not matched to a gene; V was cut back by 4 bases and J by 2 bases. CDR1 is MNHEY, CDR2 SMNVEV, per germline (reference sequence). This CDR3 spans 14 amino acids. CDR3 in amino acids: CASSSGQGNYGYTF. CDR3 nucleotides: TGTGCCAGCAGTTCAGGACAGGGGAACTATGGCTACACCTTC.

This clone was picked up a small number of times. CDR3 in DNA: TGTGCTAGTGGCTGGACAGCGGATCAGCCCCAGCATTTT. This gives the protein CASGWTADQPQHF. The chain combines TRBV12-5 with TRBJ1-5; possible D gene TRBD1, 6 bases. This CDR3 contains 13 residues. Germline V lookup: CDR1 LGHNT, CDR2 FRNRAP. V lost 6 bases and J lost 5, with 11 bases in between. Full variable domain (missing parts from reference TRBV12-5 and TRBJ1-5): DARVTQTPRHKVTEMGQEVTMRCQPILGHNTVFWYRQTMMQGLELLAYFRNRAPLDDSGMPKDRFSAEMPDATLATLKIQPSEPRDSAVYFCASGWTADQPQHFGDGTRLSIL.

This chain joins TRBV20-1 and TRBJ2-3; TRBD2 is a possible D gene (5 bases). The V and J ends lost 5 bases and 4 bases respectively, with 7 bases between them. The germline CDR1 and CDR2 sequences are DFQATT and SNEGSKA (reference sequence). This CDR3 spans 11 amino acids. CDR3 in DNA: TGCAGTGCTCTCGGGGCAGATACGCAGTATTTT. Amino acid sequence: CSALGADTQYF.

The chain couples TRBV7-9 to TRBJ1-1; possible D gene TRBD1, 6 bases. Germline loops: CDR1 SEHNR, CDR2 FQNEAQ (reference sequence). Trimming left V 3 bases short and J 0 bases short, with 17 bases between. The CDR3 runs 17 residues. Written as DNA, the CDR3 is TGTGCCAGCAGCTTTTTTGATGGGGGCGCTTTGAACACTGAAGCTTTCTTT. It yields the protein CASSFFDGGALNTEAFF.

The rearrangement links TRBV6-4 to TRBJ2-2, with 9 bases identical to TRBD2. Trimming cost V 3 bases and J 1 base; bases outside gene matches: 0. CDR1 and CDR2 (germline): MRHNA, SNTAGT. The CDR3 has 15 amino acids. The CDR3 DNA follows: TGTGCCAGCAGTGAGACTAGCGGGAACACCGGGGAGCTGTTTTTT. It encodes CASSETSGNTGELFF.

This clone was found once. The chain couples TRBV20-1 to TRBJ1-6; the D is unclear. This CDR3 is 13 amino acids long. Germline V lookup: CDR1 DFQATT, CDR2 SNEGSKA (reference sequence). Trimming pared 3 bases from V and 4 bases from J, leaving 7 bases between. The CDR3 reads CSASGGYNSPLHF. The CDR3 DNA is TGCAGTGCTAGTGGCGGGTATAATTCACCCCTCCACTTT.

V usage is TRBV5-4 and J usage is TRBJ2-4; 7 nucleotides line up with TRBD2. The V gene end was trimmed by 0 bases and the J gene end by 13 bases; junction bases not matched to a gene: 19. CDR1 is SGHNT, CDR2 YYREEE, per germline (reference sequence). The CDR3 loop spans 17 amino acids. In DNA, the CDR3 is TGTGCCAGCAGCTTGGGTGGAGTGGGGCTAGCGGTCGACCCGCAGTACTTC. Residues: CASSLGGVGLAVDPQYF.

The chain has TRBV11-2 and TRBJ2-1; 8 bases agree with TRBD2. Per the germline V gene, CDR1 is SGHAT and CDR2 is FQNNGV. This CDR3 is built from 15 residues. Trimming took 0 bases from V and 6 from J; bases not matched to a gene: 4. This CDR3 reads CASSLELAVGNEQFF. The CDR3 nucleotides read TGTGCCAGCAGCTTAGAACTAGCGGTGGGCAATGAGCAGTTCTTC.

The J gene is TRBJ2-3, the V gene TRBV5-5, with D tentatively TRBD1 (6 bases). CDR3 length: 14 amino acids. V was clipped by 4 bases and J by 0 bases, with 9 bases between them. Germline V CDR1 and CDR2: SGHKS, YYEKEE (reference sequence). CDR3 nucleotides: TGTGCCAGCAGCCAGGGGACCAGCACAGATACGCAGTATTTT. This encodes CASSQGTSTDTQYF.

The chain links TRBV12-3 or TRBV12-4 to TRBJ1-5, with D perhaps TRBD1 (5 bases). V shed 1 base and J shed 5 bases, with 6 bases lying between them. This CDR3 contains 13 residues. CDR3 in DNA: TGTGCCAGCAGTTTAGTAGGGGATCAGCCCCAGCATTTT. It specifies CASSLVGDQPQHF.

The chain combines TRBV6-1 with TRBJ1-1; D call uncertain. Trimming removed 2 bases at V and 7 bases at J, with 11 bases between. Germline CDR1 and CDR2: MNHNS and SASEGT. The CDR3 consists of 13 residues. The CDR3 nucleotides are TGTGCCAGCAGTGAACGAGGGTCGAGTGAAGCTTTCTTT. Protein product: CASSERGSSEAFF.

The chain has TRBV7-2 and TRBJ2-2; 9 bases agree with TRBD1. Trimming cost V 6 bases and J 5 bases; bases outside gene matches: 4. Germline values: CDR1 SGHTA, CDR2 FQGNSA. The CDR3 length is 14 residues. CDR3 region: CASRPQGATGELFF. For the CDR3, the DNA is TGTGCCAGCAGACCACAGGGGGCGACCGGGGAGCTGTTTTTT.

As DNA, the CDR3 is TGTGCCAGCAGCTTAGGTCCATACTTGAATGAAAAACTGTTTTTT. This translates into CASSLGPYLNEKLFF. The chain carries TRBV7-2 and TRBJ1-4; D call uncertain. Germline lookup yields CDR1 SGHTA and CDR2 FQGNSA. This CDR3 comprises 15 residues. V was shortened by 1 base and J by 5 bases, with 11 bases between the two germline ends.

CDR3 DNA sequence: TGCAGCGTTGTCTTGACAGGGTTGGACTATGGCTACACCTTC. It codes for CSVVLTGLDYGYTF. The gene calls are TRBV29-1 and TRBJ1-2; 7 bases agree with TRBD1. The CDR3 length is 14 residues. Germline CDR1 reads SQVTM; CDR2 reads ANQGSEA. J gave up 3 bases and V 4 bases, and 8 bases lay outside the gene matches.

This chain joins TRBV9 and TRBJ1-6, with 7 bases that match TRBD1. Trimming removed 0 bases from V and 8 bases from J; junction bases left unmatched: 8. Germline CDR1 is SGDLS and CDR2 is YYNGEE. The CDR3 contains 16 residues. The DNA for the CDR3 is TGTGCCAGCAGCGTAGAAGGGGGCCTTAAAGATTCACCCCTCCACTTT. Translating it yields CASSVEGGLKDSPLHF.

The chain links TRBV18 to TRBJ1-6, with D possibly TRBD1 on 6 matching bases. This CDR3 comprises 15 residues. V was clipped by 5 bases and J by 10 bases, with 18 bases between them. Germline lookup yields CDR1 KGHSH and CDR2 LQKENI. The CDR3 loop is CASSTGGGALSPLHF. CDR3 nucleotide sequence: TGTGCCAGCTCAACCGGCGGGGGCGCACTCTCACCCCTCCACTTT.

This chain uses TRBV5-1 with TRBJ1-5, with D possibly matching TRBD1 (6 bases). This CDR3 is 14 amino acids long. Germline V gene sequence: CDR1 SGHRS, CDR2 YFSETQ. Trimming removed 4 bases from V and 7 bases from J, with 15 bases in between. The CDR3 bases are TGCGCCAGCAGCGCGGACAGCCCGGGACAGCCCCAGCATTTT. Its protein is CASSADSPGQPQHF.

The chain uses TRBV18 and TRBJ2-2; 9 bases are shared with TRBD1. In germline, CDR1 is KGHSH, CDR2 LQKENI. J was trimmed by 1 base and V by 5 bases; bases with no gene match: 2. This CDR3 has 15 residues. CDR3 sequence reads: CASSNRGLNTGELFF. The CDR3 coding sequence is TGTGCCAGCTCAAACAGGGGGCTGAACACCGGGGAGCTGTTTTTT.

V gene TRBV10-1 combines with J gene TRBJ2-3, with 8 bases matching TRBD1. V trimming: 8 bases; J trimming: 4 bases; junction bases outside the gene matches: 11. CDR3 size: 15 residues. Germline values: CDR1 WNHNN, CDR2 SYGVQD (reference sequence). The CDR3 DNA reads as TGCGCCAGCGCACCCACTGACAGGGGTGCAGATACGCAGTATTTT. It yields the protein CASAPTDRGADTQYF.

The chain carries TRBV30 and TRBJ1-6; the D gene is possibly TRBD1 (6 bases). CDR3 length equals 15 residues. CDR1 and CDR2 (germline): GTSNPN, SVGIG (reference sequence). V lost 2 bases, J lost 6 bases, and 14 bases lay in between. In DNA, the CDR3 is TGTGCCTGGAGTACCCTACAGGGCCCTAATTCACCCCTCCACTTT. It codes for CAWSTLQGPNSPLHF.

The chain couples TRBV18 to TRBJ2-2; D unclear. CDR3 size: 14 residues. Per germline, CDR1 KGHSH and CDR2 LQKENI. The V end lost 9 bases, the J end lost 1 base, and 12 bases lay between the germline ends. CDR3 in DNA: TGTGCCAGTCCGGTAGGCGGGAACACCGGGGAGCTGTTTTTT. Amino acid sequence: CASPVGGNTGELFF. The variable domain in full, completed from reference TRBV18 and TRBJ2-2, reads NAGVMQNPRHLVRRRGQEARLRCSPMKGHSHVYWYRQLPEEGLKFMVYLQKENIIDESGMPKERFSAEFPKEGPSILRIQQVVRGDSAAYFCASPVGGNTGELFFGEGSRLTVL.

This chain links TRBV3-1 (or the pseudogene TRBV3-2) with TRBJ1-2, with D uncertain. The CDR3 spans 14 residues. Trimming removed 0 bases at V and 5 bases at J, with 10 bases between. The germline gives CDR1 LGHDT, CDR2 YNNKEL (reference sequence). The CDR3 bases are TGTGCCAGCAGCCAAGACCGTTCCAGGTATGGCTACACCTTC. Translating gives CASSQDRSRYGYTF.